The rows below give T cell receptor beta chains drawn from one sample of a study of cytomegalovirus exposure and HLA in healthy donors. Data came from immunoSEQ multiplex PCR; TCRdb stores just in-frame clones and leaves some out. The sample shows under 250,000 clones, 85% of them seen only once. The sequenced sample was PBMCs. Every receptor here comes from a girl aged 2-10 years in good health and CMV-seronegative. CDR3s include the opening cysteine and the closing phenylalanine or tryptophan. D genes are given only for firm matches. Size is omitted from some rows. Given values are once, few, many or a class for expanded clones.

v_call,clone_size,d_call,j_call,cdr3_aa,cdr3_nt
TRBV7-9,.,TRBD1,TRBJ1-1,CASRPRDSPNTEAFF,TGTGCCAGCAGGCCGAGGGACAGCCCAAACACTGAAGCTTTCTTT
TRBV5-1,.,.,TRBJ2-6,CASSLASGANVLTF,TGCGCCAGCAGCTTGGCTTCCGGGGCCAACGTCCTGACTTTC
TRBV15,.,.,TRBJ2-2,CATSRAQREPGELFF,TGTGCCACCAGCAGAGCACAACGGGAGCCCGGGGAGCTGTTTTTT
TRBV15,.,.,TRBJ2-1,CATAGSLSYNEQFF,TGTGCCACCGCCGGGAGCCTCTCCTACAATGAGCAGTTCTTC
TRBV2,once,.,TRBJ2-1,CARKTRSYNEQFF,TGTGCCAGGAAAACTAGGTCCTACAATGAGCAGTTCTTC
TRBV5-6,.,.,TRBJ2-5,CASSLAPRAGQETQYF,TGTGCCAGCAGCTTGGCCCCCAGGGCAGGGCAAGAGACCCAGTACTTC
TRBV6-1,.,.,TRBJ2-2,CASSAGFVPGELFF,TGTGCCAGCAGTGCGGGATTTGTTCCCGGGGAGCTGTTTTTT
TRBV6-5,.,TRBD2,TRBJ2-1,CASSWTSGSYNEQFF,TGTGCCAGCAGTTGGACTAGCGGCTCCTACAATGAGCAGTTCTTC
TRBV7-6,.,.,TRBJ1-5,CASSLAPPAAQHF,TGTGCCAGCAGCTTAGCCCCCCCGGCGGCCCAGCATTTT
TRBV6-1,few,.,TRBJ1-2,CASDSTALGRGYTF,TGTGCCAGTGACAGCACGGCGCTAGGGCGTGGCTACACCTTC
TRBV11-2,.,TRBD2,TRBJ2-7,CASSSSGTSGESSYEQYF,TGTGCCAGCAGCTCCTCCGGGACTAGCGGGGAGAGCTCCTACGAGCAGTACTTC
TRBV27,.,TRBD1,TRBJ1-1,CASSYGTGGFTEAFF,TGTGCCAGCAGTTATGGGACAGGGGGGTTCACTGAAGCTTTCTTT
TRBV19,once,TRBD2,TRBJ2-2,CASRQREIWDTGELFF,TGTGCCAGCCGACAGCGGGAGATATGGGACACCGGGGAGCTGTTTTTT
TRBV29-1,.,TRBD1,TRBJ2-3,CSIRQGTDTQYF,TGCAGCATAAGACAGGGGACAGATACGCAGTATTTT
TRBV5-4,.,TRBD2,TRBJ2-3,CASSPKGVGGSTDTQYF,TGTGCCAGCAGCCCTAAGGGTGTCGGGGGGAGCACAGATACGCAGTATTTT
TRBV5-1,once,TRBD1,TRBJ2-7,CASSWDRESSYEQYF,TGCGCCAGCAGCTGGGACAGGGAAAGCTCCTACGAGCAGTACTTC
TRBV6-6,.,.,TRBJ2-7,CASSYSTGNYEQYF,TGTGCCAGCAGTTACTCGACGGGGAACTACGAGCAGTACTTC
TRBV7-2,.,TRBD2,TRBJ2-1,CASSLESGNPYNEQFF,TGTGCCAGCAGCTTAGAGAGCGGGAACCCCTACAATGAGCAGTTCTTC
TRBV29-1,.,TRBD2,TRBJ2-1,CSVVPSSGRGNEQFF,TGCAGCGTTGTGCCCTCTAGCGGGAGGGGCAATGAGCAGTTCTTC
TRBV6-5,.,.,TRBJ1-3,CASSQTGTGNTIYF,TGTGCCAGCAGCCAAACAGGGACCGGAAACACCATATATTTT
TRBV5-1,.,TRBD2,TRBJ2-1,CASSLEGLAGVFNEQFF,TGCGCCAGCAGCCTAGAGGGACTAGCGGGAGTGTTCAATGAGCAGTTCTTC
TRBV7-8,.,TRBD1,TRBJ1-1,CASSLTLGGASEAFF,TGTGCCAGCAGCCTGACTCTAGGGGGCGCGTCTGAAGCTTTCTTT
TRBV10-1,.,.,TRBJ1-5,CASSPTGDSNQPQHF,TGCGCCAGCAGTCCTACAGGTGATAGCAATCAGCCCCAGCATTTT
TRBV6-5,.,.,TRBJ1-6,CASSFLAQFPKPLHF,TGTGCCAGCAGTTTCCTAGCCCAGTTCCCCAAGCCCCTCCACTTT
TRBV27,.,.,TRBJ2-7,CASSWRASPNYEQYF,TGTGCCAGCAGTTGGAGAGCGTCCCCCAACTACGAGCAGTACTTC
TRBV6-5,.,TRBD2,TRBJ2-7,CASSNRGGGSYEQYF,TGTGCCAGCAGTAACCGGGGGGGCGGGTCCTACGAGCAGTACTTC
TRBV4-1,.,TRBD2,TRBJ2-3,CASSHPTSGGTQDTQYF,TGCGCCAGCAGCCACCCCACTAGCGGGGGGACACAAGATACGCAGTATTTT